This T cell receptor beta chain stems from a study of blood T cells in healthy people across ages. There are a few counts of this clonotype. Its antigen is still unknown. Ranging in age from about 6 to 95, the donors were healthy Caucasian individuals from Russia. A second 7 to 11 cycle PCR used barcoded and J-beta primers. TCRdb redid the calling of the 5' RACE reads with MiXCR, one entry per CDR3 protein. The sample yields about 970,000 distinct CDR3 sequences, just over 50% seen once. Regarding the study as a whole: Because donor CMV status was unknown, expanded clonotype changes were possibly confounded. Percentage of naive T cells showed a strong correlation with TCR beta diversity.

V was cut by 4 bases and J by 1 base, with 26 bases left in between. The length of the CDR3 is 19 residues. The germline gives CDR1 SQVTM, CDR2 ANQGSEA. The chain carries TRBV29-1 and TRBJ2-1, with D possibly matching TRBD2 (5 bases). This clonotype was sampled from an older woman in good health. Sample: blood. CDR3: CSVVSRAGQPQTSYNEQFF. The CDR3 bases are TGCAGCGTTGTTTCCCGGGCGGGCCAACCGCAAACGTCCTACAATGAGCAGTTCTTC.